What follows is one T cell receptor (beta chain) and its context. The antigen is unknown. The sample is drawn from a study of monozygotic twins with inflammatory bowel disease. TCRdb re-called the 5' RACE reads and gives one entry per CDR3 protein, without DNA. This table lists fewer than 350,000 distinct CDR3 sequences. This CDR3 has 14 amino acids. Per the germline V gene, CDR1 is KGHDR and CDR2 is SFDVKD. Study-wide results and caveats: Evidence did not back any single strong signal or clonotype linked to IBD.

The sample taken for sequencing was blood. This TCR was sampled from a human donor with ulcerative colitis or Crohn's disease, or a healthy co-twin of an affected twin (not recorded which). V is TRBV24-1 and J is TRBJ2-5; TCRdb lists TRBD1, though no DNA is available to test this call. Here the CDR3 reads CATSDRQIQETQYF.